The source of this TCR beta chain is a study of blood T cell repertoires in COVID-19. Across the whole study: PBMCs, B-cell-depleted T cells, or T cells were the source of the cDNA or gDNA that made up the material.

V lost 1 base and J lost 0, with 13 bases in between. Germline CDR1 and CDR2: SGHAT and FQNNGV. The CDR3 has 17 amino acids. Sequenced by immunoSEQ multiplex PCR; TCRdb stores in-frame clones only, minus some. The sample includes 450,000 or so clones, roughly 89% seen only once; the top ten take around 0.9%. This clonotype was obtained from a man between 18 and 35 years old with COVID-19, enrolled during active disease. This chain connects TRBV11-2 to TRBJ2-1, with D possibly matching TRBD2 (7 bases). The sequenced sample consisted of peripheral blood. Written as DNA, the CDR3 is TGTGCCAGCAGCTTAGTTAGGGGGGGGATCTCCTACAATGAGCAGTTCTTC. Encoded protein: CASSLVRGGISYNEQFF.